This T cell receptor beta chain was recovered during a study of shared clonotypes between healthy human individuals. Trimming at V came to 2 bases and at J to 8 bases, leaving 7 bases not matched to a gene. CDR1 is MNHEY and CDR2 is SVGAGI in the germline V gene. The CDR3 covers 15 residues. Measured with immunoSEQ multiplex PCR; TCRdb has only the in-frame clones, and not every one. The profile shows approximately 1.5 million clones, less than 99% of them singletons. The receptor was isolated from a young man in good health. Sample: naive CD4+ T cells sorted from blood. Regarding subset: CD45RA+ positively selected. The chain recombines TRBV6-5 with TRBJ2-7, with 12 bases identical to TRBD1. CDR3 DNA: TGTGCCAGCAGTTACGAGCCGGGACAGGGGGCGAAGCAGTACTTC. It encodes CASSYEPGQGAKQYF.